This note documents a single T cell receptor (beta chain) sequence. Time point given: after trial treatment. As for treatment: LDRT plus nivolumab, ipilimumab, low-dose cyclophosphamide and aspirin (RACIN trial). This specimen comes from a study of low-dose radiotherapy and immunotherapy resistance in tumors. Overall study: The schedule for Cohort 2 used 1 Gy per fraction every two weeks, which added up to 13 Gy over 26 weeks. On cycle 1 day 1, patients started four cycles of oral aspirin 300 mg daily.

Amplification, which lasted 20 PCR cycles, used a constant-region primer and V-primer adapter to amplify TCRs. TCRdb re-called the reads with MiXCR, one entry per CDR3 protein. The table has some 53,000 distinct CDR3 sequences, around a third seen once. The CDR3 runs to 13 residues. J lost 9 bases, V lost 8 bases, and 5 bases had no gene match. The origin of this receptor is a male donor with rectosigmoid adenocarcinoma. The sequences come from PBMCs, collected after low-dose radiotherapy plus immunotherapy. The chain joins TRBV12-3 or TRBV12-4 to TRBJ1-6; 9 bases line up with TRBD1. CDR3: CASQDRGISPLHF. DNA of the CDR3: TGTGCCAGCCAGGACAGGGGCATTTCACCCCTCCACTTT.